The sequence of this TCR beta chain was determined in a study of regulatory T cells in long-lasting Graves disease. The length of the CDR3 is 14 residues. Trimming pared 8 bases from V and 3 bases from J, leaving 17 bases between. Germline V gene data show CDR1 as MNHNS and CDR2 as SASEGT. Notes on the study in general: Persistent Graves' patients possessed reduced TCR diversity relative to recently diagnosed ones. Among persistent patients, a larger number of public clonotypes were shared (roughly 2,700) than among newly diagnosed patients (about 970).

Time point reported: persistent/refractory GD, antithyroid drugs over 5 years with positive TRAb. The authors made the TCR library using RNA they extracted from PBMCs. An endocrinology department located in Xi'an, China, was where the patients came from. This clonotype has a handful of counts. Its target is not known. Arm-PCR of CDR3 regions and iRepertoire HTBI primers were the basis on which TCR beta libraries were built. MiXCR, applied by TCRdb to the multiplex PCR reads, yields one record per CDR3 protein. The table records about 430,000 distinct CDR3 sequences, roughly 21% of them present only once.

The chain has TRBV6-1 and TRBJ2-7; D is possibly TRBD1 (5 bases). The sequencing used peripheral blood mononuclear cells (PBMCs), collected when the disease was refractory, from a patient treated with antithyroid drugs. The receptor comes from a female donor with Graves disease. DNA of the CDR3: TGTGCCAGCGGAAGAGACAGACCCTACTACGAGCAGTACTTC. This sequence encodes CASGRDRPYYEQYF.